This is a list of T cell receptor beta chains from one sample in a study of blood T cell repertoires in COVID-19. Libraries were prepared by immunoSEQ multiplex PCR; TCRdb keeps only in-frame clonotypes and omits some of them. The sample lists about 100,000 clones; 79% were seen once. Sequenced: peripheral blood. Receptors were obtained from a woman older than 75 with active or convalescent COVID-19. CDR3s include the opening cysteine and the closing phenylalanine or tryptophan. Fields, in order: J gene, V gene, clone size, D gene, CDR3 protein, CDR3 DNA. The D gene is left open where the match is weak. Size is stated for part of the rows, as once, few or many counts, or as a class when the clone is expanded.

j_call: TRBJ2-5; v_call: TRBV20-1; clone_size: -; d_call: -; cdr3_aa: CSAPDQETQYF; cdr3_nt: TGCAGTGCACCGGACCAAGAGACCCAGTACTTC
j_call: TRBJ1-5; v_call: TRBV6-5; clone_size: -; d_call: TRBD1; cdr3_aa: CASRGQSNQPQHF; cdr3_nt: TGTGCCAGCAGGGGACAGAGCAATCAGCCCCAGCATTTT
j_call: TRBJ1-6; v_call: TRBV24-1; clone_size: -; d_call: TRBD1; cdr3_aa: CATSDLLSIRDRDSPLHF; cdr3_nt: TGTGCCACCAGTGATTTGTTATCGATCCGGGACAGGGATTCACCCCTCCACTTT
j_call: TRBJ2-7; v_call: TRBV27; clone_size: -; d_call: TRBD2; cdr3_aa: CASSPSGLAVYEQYF; cdr3_nt: TGTGCCAGCAGTCCATCCGGACTAGCGGTCTACGAGCAGTACTTC
j_call: TRBJ2-3; v_call: TRBV2; clone_size: few; d_call: TRBD1; cdr3_aa: CASRDRSDTQYF; cdr3_nt: TGTGCCAGCAGGGACAGGTCAGATACGCAGTATTTT
j_call: TRBJ2-7; v_call: TRBV6-5; clone_size: -; d_call: TRBD1; cdr3_aa: CASSPGQGSSYEQYF; cdr3_nt: TGTGCCAGCAGTCCAGGACAGGGCAGCTCCTACGAGCAGTACTTC
j_call: TRBJ1-3; v_call: TRBV5-4; clone_size: few; d_call: -; cdr3_aa: CASSLAGGEGNTIYF; cdr3_nt: TGTGCCAGCAGCTTGGCGGGGGGCGAGGGAAACACCATATATTTT
j_call: TRBJ2-1; v_call: TRBV6-5; clone_size: -; d_call: -; cdr3_aa: CASSGSGYNEQFF; cdr3_nt: TGTGCCAGCAGCGGGAGTGGGTACAATGAGCAGTTCTTC
j_call: TRBJ1-4; v_call: TRBV5-1; clone_size: few; d_call: TRBD1; cdr3_aa: CASSPRGQGGEKLFF; cdr3_nt: TGTGCCAGCAGCCCCCGAGGACAGGGTGGTGAAAAACTGTTTTTT
j_call: TRBJ2-6; v_call: TRBV5-1; clone_size: -; d_call: TRBD2; cdr3_aa: CASSPREGAGANVLTF; cdr3_nt: TGCGCCAGCAGCCCCCGGGAGGGCGCTGGGGCCAACGTCCTGACTTTC
j_call: TRBJ2-2; v_call: TRBV5-1; clone_size: -; d_call: -; cdr3_aa: CASSLAYDYHRELFF; cdr3_nt: TGCGCCAGCAGCTTGGCATACGACTACCACCGGGAGCTGTTTTTT
j_call: TRBJ1-2; v_call: TRBV28; clone_size: -; d_call: TRBD1; cdr3_aa: CASSFVGQLNGYTF; cdr3_nt: TGTGCCAGCAGTTTTGTGGGACAGTTAAATGGCTACACCTTC
j_call: TRBJ2-3; v_call: TRBV7-9; clone_size: -; d_call: TRBD2; cdr3_aa: CASSLLVSGTRTDTQYF; cdr3_nt: TGTGCCAGCAGCTTATTAGTAAGCGGGACTCGCACAGATACGCAGTATTTT
j_call: TRBJ1-3; v_call: TRBV19; clone_size: -; d_call: -; cdr3_aa: CASSVQSSGNTIYF; cdr3_nt: TGTGCCAGTAGTGTACAGAGCTCTGGAAACACCATATATTTT
j_call: TRBJ2-4; v_call: TRBV19; clone_size: once; d_call: TRBD2; cdr3_aa: CASSPPGRDWAKNIQYF; cdr3_nt: TGTGCCAGTAGTCCACCGGGGAGGGATTGGGCCAAAAACATTCAGTACTTC
j_call: TRBJ1-5; v_call: TRBV28; clone_size: once; d_call: -; cdr3_aa: CASADTGNQPQHF; cdr3_nt: TGTGCCAGCGCTGACACGGGCAATCAGCCCCAGCATTTT
j_call: TRBJ2-7; v_call: TRBV7-9; clone_size: -; d_call: -; cdr3_aa: CASSLARGRSFSEQYF; cdr3_nt: TGTGCCAGCAGCTTAGCCCGTGGGAGGTCTTTCTCCGAGCAGTACTTC
j_call: TRBJ2-1; v_call: TRBV28; clone_size: -; d_call: TRBD2; cdr3_aa: CASSNSGRAYNEQFF; cdr3_nt: TGTGCCAGCAGTAATAGCGGGAGGGCGTACAATGAGCAGTTCTTC
j_call: TRBJ2-5; v_call: TRBV19; clone_size: -; d_call: -; cdr3_aa: CASSISGDTQYF; cdr3_nt: TGTGCCAGTAGTATATCAGGGGATACCCAGTACTTC
j_call: TRBJ2-2; v_call: TRBV11-1; clone_size: many; d_call: TRBD2; cdr3_aa: CASSFLAGTTGELFF; cdr3_nt: TGTGCCAGCAGCTTCCTAGCGGGAACTACCGGGGAGCTGTTTTTT
j_call: TRBJ1-5; v_call: TRBV4-2; clone_size: few; d_call: -; cdr3_aa: CASSQESSNQPQHF; cdr3_nt: TGTGCCAGCAGCCAAGAAAGCAGCAATCAGCCCCAGCATTTT
j_call: TRBJ2-3; v_call: TRBV25-1; clone_size: -; d_call: -; cdr3_aa: CASSVNRGTDTQYF; cdr3_nt: TGTGCCAGCAGTGTTAACAGGGGCACAGATACGCAGTATTTT
j_call: TRBJ1-4; v_call: TRBV10-3; clone_size: few; d_call: -; cdr3_aa: CAISETLAANEKLFF; cdr3_nt: TGTGCCATCAGTGAGACCCTAGCGGCTAATGAAAAACTGTTTTTT
j_call: TRBJ2-2; v_call: TRBV7-8; clone_size: -; d_call: TRBD2; cdr3_aa: CASSLEILADTGELFF; cdr3_nt: TGTGCCAGCAGCTTAGAGATCCTAGCGGACACCGGGGAGCTGTTTTTT
j_call: TRBJ2-5; v_call: TRBV9; clone_size: -; d_call: TRBD1; cdr3_aa: CASSARPGTGVETQYF; cdr3_nt: TGTGCCAGCAGCGCGCGACCCGGGACAGGGGTCGAGACCCAGTACTTC
j_call: TRBJ1-2; v_call: TRBV4-1; clone_size: -; d_call: -; cdr3_aa: CASSQVGVREDYGYTF; cdr3_nt: TGCGCCAGCAGCCAAGTTGGCGTCAGGGAAGACTATGGCTACACCTTC
j_call: TRBJ2-3; v_call: TRBV29-1; clone_size: -; d_call: TRBD2; cdr3_aa: CSVGTSGRGDTQYF; cdr3_nt: TGCAGCGTCGGGACTAGCGGAAGGGGAGATACGCAGTATTTT
j_call: TRBJ2-3; v_call: TRBV5-6; clone_size: -; d_call: TRBD2; cdr3_aa: CASSLPTRAGGSALGTQYF; cdr3_nt: TGTGCCAGCAGCTTACCGACCAGGGCTGGCGGGAGTGCCTTGGGTACGCAGTATTTT
j_call: TRBJ1-1; v_call: TRBV7-8; clone_size: -; d_call: -; cdr3_aa: CASSETGRTPEAFF; cdr3_nt: TGTGCCAGCAGCGAAACAGGGAGAACCCCTGAAGCTTTCTTT
j_call: TRBJ2-7; v_call: TRBV19; clone_size: -; d_call: -; cdr3_aa: CASSIQVTIASYEQYF; cdr3_nt: TGTGCCAGTAGTATTCAAGTGACTATCGCATCCTACGAGCAGTACTTC
j_call: TRBJ1-4; v_call: TRBV2; clone_size: -; d_call: -; cdr3_aa: CASSGFRNRGEKLFF; cdr3_nt: TGTGCCAGCAGTGGCTTTCGAAATAGGGGTGAAAAACTGTTTTTT
j_call: TRBJ2-7; v_call: TRBV11-2; clone_size: -; d_call: TRBD1; cdr3_aa: CASRGQVYEQYF; cdr3_nt: TGTGCCAGCAGAGGACAGGTCTACGAGCAGTACTTC
j_call: TRBJ1-1; v_call: TRBV13; clone_size: -; d_call: -; cdr3_aa: CASSLGPPGVTEAFF; cdr3_nt: TGTGCCAGCAGCTTAGGGCCCCCAGGGGTTACTGAAGCTTTCTTT
j_call: TRBJ1-1; v_call: TRBV18; clone_size: once; d_call: TRBD1; cdr3_aa: CASSPRQGARDTEAFF; cdr3_nt: TGTGCCAGCTCACCGAGACAGGGGGCGAGGGACACTGAAGCTTTCTTT
j_call: TRBJ2-5; v_call: TRBV19; clone_size: -; d_call: -; cdr3_aa: CASSPGLREETQYF; cdr3_nt: TGTGCCAGTAGTCCGGGACTCCGCGAGGAGACCCAGTACTTC
j_call: TRBJ2-7; v_call: TRBV7-6; clone_size: -; d_call: -; cdr3_aa: CASSPSRSYEQYF; cdr3_nt: TGTGCCAGCAGCCCCTCGAGGTCCTACGAGCAGTACTTC
j_call: TRBJ1-5; v_call: TRBV7-8; clone_size: -; d_call: -; cdr3_aa: CASSRDTDQPQHF; cdr3_nt: TGTGCCAGCAGCCGGGACACCGATCAGCCCCAGCATTTT
j_call: TRBJ2-7; v_call: TRBV18; clone_size: -; d_call: TRBD2; cdr3_aa: CASTLAGPSYEQYF; cdr3_nt: TGTGCCAGCACCTTAGCGGGGCCCTCCTACGAGCAGTACTTC
j_call: TRBJ2-7; v_call: TRBV24-1; clone_size: -; d_call: -; cdr3_aa: CATSDLSYEQYF; cdr3_nt: TGTGCCACCAGTGATCTCTCCTACGAGCAGTACTTC
j_call: TRBJ2-7; v_call: TRBV27; clone_size: once; d_call: TRBD2; cdr3_aa: CASKQAGESYEQYF; cdr3_nt: TGTGCCAGCAAACAAGCGGGAGAGTCCTACGAGCAGTACTTC
j_call: TRBJ1-1; v_call: TRBV12-3/TRBV12-4; clone_size: -; d_call: -; cdr3_aa: CASSPRANTEAFF; cdr3_nt: TGTGCCAGCAGTCCGAGAGCGAACACTGAAGCTTTCTTT
j_call: TRBJ2-7; v_call: TRBV9; clone_size: few; d_call: TRBD1; cdr3_aa: CASSVFDRDHEQYF; cdr3_nt: TGTGCCAGCAGCGTCTTTGACAGGGACCACGAGCAGTACTTC
j_call: TRBJ2-3; v_call: TRBV27; clone_size: many; d_call: -; cdr3_aa: CASKLTSTDTQYF; cdr3_nt: TGTGCCAGCAAGCTTACCAGCACAGATACGCAGTATTTT
j_call: TRBJ2-5; v_call: TRBV7-2; clone_size: -; d_call: TRBD2; cdr3_aa: CASSLGSGNVQETQYF; cdr3_nt: TGTGCCAGCAGCTTAGGAAGCGGGAACGTTCAAGAGACCCAGTACTTC
j_call: TRBJ1-3; v_call: TRBV5-1; clone_size: few; d_call: TRBD1; cdr3_aa: CASTQGPSGNTIYF; cdr3_nt: TGCGCCAGCACACAGGGGCCCTCTGGAAACACCATATATTTT
j_call: TRBJ1-4; v_call: TRBV2; clone_size: -; d_call: -; cdr3_aa: CASRFNSLTNEKLFF; cdr3_nt: TGTGCCAGCAGGTTTAACAGCTTAACTAATGAAAAACTGTTTTTT
j_call: TRBJ2-7; v_call: TRBV6-5; clone_size: -; d_call: -; cdr3_aa: CASQQDLTGFEQYF; cdr3_nt: TGTGCCAGCCAGCAAGACCTTACAGGGTTCGAGCAGTACTTC
j_call: TRBJ1-1; v_call: TRBV7-9; clone_size: -; d_call: TRBD1; cdr3_aa: CASRFTGVGTEAFF; cdr3_nt: TGTGCCAGCAGGTTTACAGGGGTGGGCACTGAAGCTTTCTTT